This TCR beta chain was captured in a study of neurological immune-mediated disorders. The CDR3 length is 17 residues. V lost 8 bases, J lost 0 bases, and 16 bases stayed unmatched. TCRdb recomputed calls from the 5' RACE reads with MiXCR, one row per CDR3 protein. The sample consists of about 65,000 distinct CDR3 sequences, around 4% of them appearing once. This clonotype appeared many times. The chain joins TRBV12-3 or TRBV12-4 to TRBJ2-7, with TRBD2 identical over 7 bases. The specimen was PBMCs. The TCR originated in a man in his fifties with multiple sclerosis. The CDR3 here is CASARVRGGLGSYEQYF. In DNA, the CDR3 is TGTGCCAGCGCAAGGGTCCGCGGGGGACTTGGCTCCTACGAGCAGTACTTC.